A selection of T cell receptor beta chains follows, all from one sample in a study of shared clonotypes between healthy human individuals. Profiled with immunoSEQ multiplex PCR; TCRdb holds only in-frame clones, not every one. The table lists around 350,000 clones, 73% of them singletons. Source material: memory CD4+ T cells sorted from blood. These TCRs come from a man under 40 in good health. The CDR3 runs from the conserved cysteine through the conserved F or W. Each record gives: V gene, clone size, J gene, D gene, CDR3 DNA, CDR3 protein. A D gene is named only where the DNA matches it firmly. Size tells how often a clone was seen (once, few, many) or the class of an expanded clone, and some rows leave it out.

>TRBV19|-|TRBJ2-5|TRBD1
TGTGCCAGTAGTATATATGTGGGGACAGGGGAATCCCAAGAGACCCAGTACTTC
CASSIYVGTGESQETQYF
>TRBV5-8|-|TRBJ2-7|-
TGTGCCAGCAGCTTGCTACACAACTACGAGCAGTACTTC
CASSLLHNYEQYF
>TRBV13|-|TRBJ2-3|TRBD2
TGTGCCAGCAGCAAAACTAGCGGCACAGATACGCAGTATTTT
CASSKTSGTDTQYF
>TRBV5-1|few|TRBJ2-7|-
TGCGCCAGCAGTATGGGCCGGAGGTCCTACGAGCAGTACTTC
CASSMGRRSYEQYF
>TRBV5-6|-|TRBJ2-7|-
TGTGCCAGCAGCTTGAGACTTTACTCCTACGAGCAGTACTTC
CASSLRLYSYEQYF
>TRBV6-1|-|TRBJ2-2|-
TGTGCCAGCAGTGACCCGGCGGGGCGACTTACCGGGGAGCTGTTTTTT
CASSDPAGRLTGELFF
>TRBV7-9|-|TRBJ2-2|-
TGTGCCAGCAGCTTTAGGGGGAACACCGGGGAGCTGTTTTTT
CASSFRGNTGELFF
>TRBV2|-|TRBJ2-5|TRBD2
TGTGCCAGAGCTAGCGGACAAGAGACCCAGTACTTC
CARASGQETQYF
>TRBV25-1|-|TRBJ2-2|-
TGTGCCAGCAGTGAATCTGTCGGGGAGCTGTTTTTT
CASSESVGELFF
>TRBV6-5|-|TRBJ1-1|-
TGTGCCAGCGGGCTGGGTGGCTGGGACACTGAAGCTTTCTTT
CASGLGGWDTEAFF
>TRBV9|once|TRBJ2-7|-
TGTGCCAGCAGCGTACCCGTCCGGGGCACCCCCTACGAGCAGTACTTC
CASSVPVRGTPYEQYF
>TRBV6-1|-|TRBJ2-3|-
TGTGCCAGCAGTGGTAGATTAAAGGGACTCCAGGCTGGAGATACGCAGTATTTT
CASSGRLKGLQAGDTQYF
>TRBV11-2|-|TRBJ1-2|-
TGTGCCAGCAGCACCCCGGTGGGTAGACGCGCTAACTATGGCTACACCTTC
CASSTPVGRRANYGYTF
>TRBV30|-|TRBJ1-2|-
TGTGCCTGGAGTGTTGGGATCTATGGCTACACCTTC
CAWSVGIYGYTF
>TRBV19|-|TRBJ2-7|-
TGTGCCAGCAGCGGGGGACAGGGTTACGAGCAGTACTTC
CASSGGQGYEQYF
>TRBV11-2|-|TRBJ1-1|-
TGTGCCAGCGGAAAGATGGCCACTGAAGCTTTCTTT
CASGKMATEAFF